Given below is one TCR beta chain in context. MiXCR, run by TCRdb on the 5' RACE reads, gives a single entry per CDR3 protein. The sample has 70,000 or so distinct CDR3 sequences, 10% to 15% seen once. V lost 5 bases and J lost 6, with 10 bases in between. The CDR3 spans 12 residues. The V gene's germline CDR1 is SNHLY and CDR2 FYNNEI. The data were obtained in a study of early T cells in non-severe SARS-CoV-2 infection. Sequences were obtained from whole blood. The receptor comes from an adult who was a healthcare worker with PCR-confirmed SARS-CoV-2 infection or an uninfected control (not recorded which). The chain combines TRBV2 with TRBJ1-2, with D tentatively TRBD1 (6 bases). Here the CDR3 reads CASSRDTDGYTF. The CDR3 nucleotides read TGTGCCAGCAGTCGGGACACCGATGGCTACACCTTC. The full variable domain, rest sourced from reference TRBV2 and TRBJ1-2, is EPEVTQTPSHQVTQMGQEVILRCVPISNHLYFYWYRQILGQKVEFLVSFYNNEISEKSEIFDDQFSVERPDGSNFTLKIRSTKLEDSAMYFCASSRDTDGYTFGSGTRLTVV.